This T cell receptor beta chain was obtained from a study of regulatory T cells in long-lasting Graves disease. Study information: Persistence in Graves' disease denoted antithyroid drug use beyond 5 years alongside positive TSH receptor antibodies.

According to the study, TCR beta libraries were built with iRepertoire HTBI primers and CDR3-region Arm-PCR. As originally analysed: Among the samples, under 70 TRBV and 12 to 15 TRBJ segments were identified. In TCRdb, the multiplex PCR reads were re-called with MiXCR into one record per CDR3 protein. The V and J calls were not made by the authors but by TCRdb's processing. Of 650,000 to 850,000 distinct CDR3 sequences listed, around 32% are singletons. Time point indicated: persistent/refractory GD, antithyroid drugs over 5 years with positive TRAb. With RNA extracted from PBMCs as input, the TCR library was made. Broader study findings: With a small sample size, accuracy may have been reduced. Favored usage of TRBV28, TRBJ1-2 and TRBJ2-5 was recorded in persistent disease.

Concerning this clonotype itself: No antigen is known for it.

V gave up 2 bases and J gave up 2 bases, with 8 bases separating them. The CDR3 runs 13 residues. Germline CDR1 reads SGHNT; CDR2 reads YYREEE (reference sequence). This receptor was obtained from a female donor with Graves disease. The chain has TRBV5-4 and TRBJ2-7; no clear D gene. The sequencing used peripheral blood mononuclear cells (PBMCs), collected when the disease was refractory, from a patient treated with antithyroid drugs. The CDR3 is CASSFGDTYEQYF. The CDR3 bases are TGTGCCAGCAGCTTTGGGGATACCTACGAGCAGTACTTC.